The 19 T cell receptor beta chains reported below all come from one sample, sequenced in a study of T cells in Graves' hyperthyroidism and ophthalmopathy (dated by TCRdb to between 2018 and 2020). Library preparation used multiplex PCR. The sequencer listed for this sample is Illumina HiSeq 2000. TCR beta CDR3 regions were amplified from RNA transcripts. The first round of RT-PCR for the TCR CDR3 was performed with the HTBI primer set and the Qiagen OneStep RT-PCR kit. TCRdb ran its own pipeline on the public reads, namely fastp trimming at Q25 and MiXCR clone calling, and kept in-frame beta chains. Every distinct CDR3 protein forms one entry, paired with its most common genes and DNA. This sample comprises approximately 610,000 distinct CDR3 sequences, about a sixth of them detected only once. The top ten clonotypes cover approximately 18% of the sample. Sequencing was carried out using blood. The receptors were gathered from a woman aged 18 to 35 with Graves' hyperthyroidism.

The sample holds a few counts of this clonotype. The chain combines TRBV6-2 or TRBV6-3 with TRBJ2-3; no clear D gene. The CDR3 has 13 residues. V was shortened by 0 bases and J by 5 bases, with 6 bases between the two germline ends. Germline CDR1 MNHEY, CDR2 SVGEGT. The CDR3 DNA reads TGTGCCAGCAGTTACTCGGTAGGAGATACGCAGTATTTT. Its translation is CASSYSVGDTQYF.

The chain uses TRBV10-3 and TRBJ2-3; D is uncertain. Trimming cost V 0 bases and J 7 bases, with 14 bases left between them. Germline V gene data show CDR1 as ENHRY and CDR2 as SYGVKD. The CDR3 spans 15 residues. The CDR3 DNA follows: TGTGCCATCAGTGAGTCGGTCGTCCGGACGTATACGCAGTATTTT. Its protein product is CAISESVVRTYTQYF.

This clonotype was detected many times. The rearrangement joins TRBV20-1 to TRBJ2-5; tentatively, D is TRBD1 or TRBD2 (7 bases each). Deletions cut 5 bases from V and 2 bases from J, with 9 bases between. This CDR3 region has 12 residues. CDR1 DFQATT and CDR2 SNEGSKA come from the germline V gene (reference sequence). CDR3 region: CSAQGGQETQYF. The CDR3 nucleotides are TGCAGTGCTCAGGGGGGGCAAGAGACCCAGTACTTC.

The chain recombines TRBV4-1 with TRBJ2-1, with D possibly TRBD2 on 6 matching bases. The V and J ends lost 0 bases and 0 bases respectively, with 12 bases between them. This CDR3 has 17 amino acids. Germline CDR1 MGHRA, CDR2 YSYEKL. This CDR3 is CASSQDWRGHSYNEQFF. As DNA, the CDR3 is TGCGCCAGCAGCCAAGATTGGCGGGGCCACTCCTACAATGAGCAGTTCTTC.

The sample holds many counts of this clonotype. The chain uses TRBV27 and TRBJ2-3, with TRBD1 matching over 8 bases. V dropped 3 bases and J dropped 6; count of bases not matched to a gene: 8. This CDR3 has 15 residues. Germline assignment: CDR1 MNHEY and CDR2 SMNVEV (reference sequence). DNA of the CDR3: TGTGCCAGCAGTTTGATCGGCAGGGGGCCTGATACGCAGTATTTT. This codes for CASSLIGRGPDTQYF.

V usage is TRBV30 and J usage is TRBJ2-7, with TRBD2 matching 8 bases. CDR3 length: 16 residues. Germline CDR1 reads GTSNPN; CDR2 reads SVGIG (reference sequence). V gave up 2 bases and J gave up 5 bases; unmatched junction bases: 14. Here the CDR3 reads CAWSRYPAGVKDEQYF. The CDR3 region has the DNA TGTGCCTGGAGTCGGTATCCAGCGGGAGTAAAAGACGAGCAGTACTTC.

The chain is built from TRBV10-2 and TRBJ2-3; D is possibly TRBD2 (6 bases). Germline CDR1 is WSHSY and CDR2 is SAAADI. Trimming stripped 3 bases from V and 0 bases from J, with 10 bases between. This CDR3 region has 15 residues. CDR3 residues: CASSEPSGSTDTQYF. The CDR3 DNA is TGCGCCAGCAGTGAACCCAGCGGGAGCACAGATACGCAGTATTTT.

This clonotype was seen only a few times. The chain uses TRBV4-3 and TRBJ1-3; D remains ambiguous. V shed 0 bases and J shed 3 bases, with 3 bases lying between them. This CDR3 has 13 amino acids. Germline CDR1 is LGHNA and CDR2 is YSLEER. The CDR3, as DNA: TGCGCCAGCAGCCAAGAGGGTGGAAACACCATATATTTT. Its protein is CASSQEGGNTIYF.

The chain couples TRBV25-1 to TRBJ2-7, with 7 bases identical to TRBD1. Germline assignment: CDR1 MGHDK and CDR2 SYGVNS. The CDR3 has 14 amino acids. With 1 base clipped from V and 6 bases from J, the junction kept 6 bases outside the gene matches. The CDR3 region has the DNA TGTGCCAGCAGTGAATTCCGGACAGGCTCCGAGCAGTACTTC. Amino acid sequence: CASSEFRTGSEQYF.

The chain employs TRBV19 and TRBJ2-1; 11 bases align to TRBD1. Germline loops: CDR1 LNHDA, CDR2 SQIVND (reference sequence). The J segment lost 5 bases and the V segment lost 5 bases, leaving 5 bases of the junction unmatched. CDR3 length: 15 residues. The CDR3 here is CASSRDRGVDNEQFF. In DNA form, the CDR3 reads TGTGCCAGTAGTCGGGACAGGGGGGTAGACAATGAGCAGTTCTTC.

V and J are TRBV20-1 and TRBJ1-2; D gene uncertain. Trimming removed 4 bases from V and 5 bases from J, with 11 bases in between. Germline CDR1 reads DFQATT; CDR2 reads SNEGSKA (reference sequence). This CDR3 is 12 amino acids long. In DNA form, the CDR3 reads TGCAGTGCTACGACACCTTTTTATGGCTACACCTTC. Translating gives CSATTPFYGYTF.

Many counts were recorded for this clonotype. The CDR3 here is CASSLHGGTENTEAFF. In DNA form, the CDR3 reads TGTGCCAGCAGCCTGCACGGCGGGACAGAGAACACTGAAGCTTTCTTT. V usage is TRBV7-8 and J usage is TRBJ1-1; TRBD1 matches at 7 bases. The germline V gene has CDR1 SGHVS and CDR2 FQNEAQ. The CDR3 runs 16 residues. V lost 5 bases and J lost 1; bases outside the gene matches: 10.

The rearrangement uses TRBV25-1 and TRBJ2-5; no clear D gene. CDR3 length: 14 residues. Trimming stripped 1 base from V and 5 bases from J, with 11 bases between. Germline V CDR1 and CDR2: MGHDK, SYGVNS. The CDR3, as DNA: TGTGCCAGCAGTGAATCCCCGGTAGGCGAGACCCAGTACTTC. It translates to CASSESPVGETQYF.

This clonotype was counted many times. CDR3 sequence (DNA): TGTGCCAGCAGCTTTTTTGCTAGCGGCAGCGATGAGCAGTTCTTC. Translated: CASSFFASGSDEQFF. This chain links TRBV7-9 with TRBJ2-1; TRBD2 matches at 7 bases. CDR1 and CDR2 (germline): SEHNR, FQNEAQ (reference sequence). V was pared by 3 bases and J by 8 bases, with 10 bases of the junction left unmatched. CDR3 size: 15 residues. The full variable domain, in which reference TRBV7-9 and TRBJ2-1 provide the parts outside the CDR3, is DTGVSQNPRHKITKRGQNVTFRCDPISEHNRLYWYRQTLGQGPEFLTYFQNEAQLEKSRLLSDRFSAERPKGSFSTLEIQRTEQGDSAMYLCASSFFASGSDEQFFGPGTRLTVL.

In this sample, this clonotype turned up many times. The V call is TRBV5-1, the J call TRBJ2-1; 13 positions match TRBD2. Germline lookup yields CDR1 SGHRS and CDR2 YFSETQ. Unmatched junction bases numbered 4, after V lost 5 bases and J lost 2 bases. CDR3 length equals 16 residues. The CDR3 is CASRTSGGAPYNEQFF. The CDR3, as DNA: TGCGCCAGCAGAACTAGCGGGGGGGCCCCCTACAATGAGCAGTTCTTC.

Many counts were recorded for this clonotype. The rearrangement links TRBV7-9 to TRBJ2-1, with TRBD2 identical over 10 bases. Germline-derived CDR1 and CDR2 are SEHNR and FQNEAQ (reference sequence). CDR3 length: 16 residues. The V gene end was trimmed by 2 bases and the J gene end by 4 bases; junction bases not matched to a gene: 5. CDR3 residues: CASSLRASGGYNEQFF. The CDR3 nucleotides are TGTGCCAGCAGCTTAAGGGCTAGCGGGGGATACAATGAGCAGTTCTTC.

This clonotype was seen a handful of times. The chain is built from TRBV12-3 or TRBV12-4 and TRBJ2-7; TRBD2 aligns across 13 bases. The CDR3 loop spans 15 amino acids. V dropped 5 bases and J dropped 0; count of bases not matched to a gene: 1. In nucleotides, the CDR3 is TGTGCCAGCAGTGGGACTAGCGGGGACTCCTACGAGCAGTACTTC. Its translation: CASSGTSGDSYEQYF.

In this sample, this clonotype turned up many times. This rearrangement joins TRBV20-1 to TRBJ2-7, with D tentatively TRBD1 (6 bases). Germline loops: CDR1 DFQATT, CDR2 SNEGSKA (reference sequence). This CDR3 region has 13 residues. Trimming cost V 1 base and J 5 bases, with 12 bases left between them. CDR3 region: CSARGGTRNEQYF. The CDR3 coding sequence is TGCAGTGCTAGAGGGGGGACACGTAACGAGCAGTACTTC.

V and J are TRBV19 and TRBJ1-1; D unresolved. The CDR3 consists of 14 residues. Germline V gene lookup returns CDR1 LNHDA and CDR2 SQIVND (reference sequence). V was trimmed by 3 bases and J by 4 bases, leaving 12 bases between them. CDR3 in amino acids: CASSMGGIGTEAFF. The CDR3 DNA sequence: TGTGCCAGTAGTATGGGTGGTATTGGCACTGAAGCTTTCTTT.